This T cell receptor beta chain was obtained from a study of cytomegalovirus exposure and HLA in healthy donors (dated by TCRdb to between 2016 and 2019). Context from the whole study: A later analysis indicated that the 120 or so validation repertoires were generated on the platform also employed for the approximately 690 repertoires of the first cohort. The study aimed to test whether signatures of past pathogen exposure could be identified by cataloging public T cell receptors. Besides the first cohort of hundreds of subjects, a separate validation cohort made up of 120 or so different subjects was used. To predict cytomegalovirus infection status, the study combined high-throughput TCR immunosequencing, statistical association of individual TCRs with disease status, and machine learning. The paper's findings and limits, for the study overall: In a later analysis, TCRs clustered in the first cohort were found to also tend to co-occur in the roughly 130 validation repertoires, with 94% of cluster scores above 0. It was suggested by the authors that the approach could potentially be generalized to other disease states and immunological phenotypes. Most TCR sequences were observed very rarely across donors, whereas some public TCRs were present in many individuals. The study listed approximately 160 TCR beta chains as associated with cytomegalovirus. A later analysis had no HLA typing for the validation cohort, so co-occurrence there was scored across all 130 or so repertoires. The classifier was reported to diagnose cytomegalovirus status with high specificity and sensitivity in both the original cohort and the validation cohort. In vitro tests confirmed that a few of the cytomegalovirus-associated TCR beta chains recognize cytomegalovirus antigens.

Note on this clone: What this receptor recognizes is not known. One base away there is no much larger clone; base qualities are not given.

Here V drops 5 bases and J drops 1 base, and the junction holds 6 bases not matched to any gene. The CDR3 goes from the cysteine to the phenylalanine over 15 residues. The entry retains the CDR3 DNA only, 45 bases that are in frame from base 1. The germline V gene (reference sequence) provides CDR1 SEHNR and CDR2 FQNEAQ. The library was prepared using the immunoSEQ multiplex PCR assay. In the authors' own workflow: A statistical classification framework was built for diagnosing cytomegalovirus status from the catalog of TCR beta chain sequences. Imported from immuneACCESS, the table was reduced by TCRdb to in-frame sequences with V and J called. These copies leave out some clones; in studies compared against another copy, an unresolved V gene accounts for under half, and the cause of the remainder is not known. The DNA gave D and trimming, while V, J and clone size come from that table. The sample table holds more than 95,000 clones, of which approximately 89% were seen once. The leading ten clones occupy around 1.2% of the sample.

Donors formed part of the validation cohort, which comprised over a hundred subjects and was distinct from the first cohort of 550 to 850 subjects. The chain uses TRBV7-9 and TRBJ1-1; 8 central bases correspond to TRBD1. The sample taken for sequencing was PBMCs. This sequence was found in a woman between 18 and 30 years old in good health and CMV-seronegative. This receptor has the CDR3 CASSPDRGPNTEAFF. The DNA sequence is as follows: TGTGCCAGCAGCCCTGACAGGGGACCGAACACTGAAGCTTTCTTT.